These 28 T cell receptor beta chains share one sample of origin, sequenced in a study of T cells in Graves' hyperthyroidism and ophthalmopathy. Researchers took RNA transcripts and amplified the TCR beta CDR3 regions from them. HTBI primers were the set used in a first-round RT-PCR of the TCR CDR3. TCRdb re-analysed the multiplex PCR reads in MiXCR, keeping a single row per CDR3 protein. The data hold roughly 700,000 distinct CDR3 sequences, with around 40% observed a single time. Sequences were obtained from blood. These receptors were taken from a woman in her thirties or forties with Graves' hyperthyroidism.

This clonotype showed up just once. It is likely a read error, because the conserved phenylalanine at the end of the CDR3 is missing. The V and J genes are TRBV7-3 and TRBJ2-5, with 7 bases that match TRBD1. Germline lookup yields CDR1 SGHTA and CDR2 FQGTGA. There are 13 residues in the CDR3. Here the CDR3 DNA reads TGTGCTAGAACGTACGACAGGGTAGAGACCCAGTACCTC. Protein product: CARTYDRVETQYL.

The CDR3 region has the DNA TGCGCCAGCAGCTTGCAGCGGAGCTCCTACAATGAGCAGTATTTT. Protein product: CASSLQRSSYNEQYF. The rearrangement joins TRBV5-1 to TRBJ2-3; the D gene is possibly TRBD2 (5 bases). Looked up from germline, CDR1 is SGHRS and CDR2 is YFSETQ. This CDR3 is built from 15 residues. V lost 1 base to trimming and J lost 11 bases, with 20 bases between them.

The chain joins TRBV29-1 to TRBJ2-7; a possible D gene is TRBD1 (6 bases). The germline gives CDR1 SQVTM, CDR2 ANQGSEA. This CDR3 has 14 amino acids. The ends were cut back, 5 bases at V and 3 bases at J, with 17 bases in the middle. The CDR3, as DNA: TGCAGCGTTCTATTACAGGGTCGGTTCTACGAGCAGTACTTC. As protein: CSVLLQGRFYEQYF.

Of note for this clonotype: This sequence may be a read error, since a much larger clone differs from it by one base. The chain recombines TRBV7-2 with TRBJ2-7; no firm D call. Germline CDR1 is SGHTA and CDR2 is FQGNSA. The CDR3 is 16 residues long. This CDR3 is CASSLVVATRIYKQYF. The CDR3 DNA reads TGTGCCAGCAGCTTAGTAGTTGCGACACGGATCTACAAGCAGTACTTC.

This clonotype has just a few counts. The chain joins TRBV6-6 to TRBJ1-1; TRBD1 agrees at 8 bases. The germline CDR1 and CDR2 sequences are MNHNY and SVGAGI (reference sequence). V trimming: 5 bases; J trimming: 4 bases; junction bases outside the gene matches: 6. This CDR3 is built from 14 residues. CDR3: CASSDDRGGTEAFF. The CDR3, as DNA: TGTGCCAGCAGTGACGACAGGGGAGGCACTGAAGCTTTCTTT.

This clonotype occurred many times. J is TRBJ1-5 and V is TRBV19; no definite D call. CDR3 length equals 13 residues. CDR1 and CDR2 from the germline V gene are LNHDA and SQIVND (reference sequence). Trimming shortened V by 3 bases and J by 7 bases, and 10 bases separated the two germline ends. CDR3 amino acids: CASSIALTQPQHF. CDR3 nucleotides: TGTGCCAGTAGTATTGCCTTAACACAGCCCCAGCATTTT.

This clonotype showed up just a few times. The gene calls are TRBV25-1 and TRBJ2-5, with TRBD1 matching 11 bases. The CDR3 is 16 amino acids. Germline V gives CDR1 MGHDK, CDR2 SYGVNS. V shed 2 bases and J 4 bases; nucleotides not matched to a gene: 6. The CDR3 DNA reads as TGTGCCAGCAGTGAACGTGGGACAGGGGGAGGAGAGACCCAGTACTTC. Translating it yields CASSERGTGGGETQYF.

This clonotype turned up a few times. V is TRBV2 and J is TRBJ1-1; TRBD1 matches at 7 bases. Trimming cost V 9 bases and J 8 bases; bases outside gene matches: 9. The V gene's germline CDR1 is SNHLY and CDR2 FYNNEI. The CDR3 loop spans 12 amino acids. The CDR3 region has the DNA TGTGCCAGAGATAACAGGGGCCGCGAAGCTTTCTTT. Its protein product is CARDNRGREAFF.

V gene TRBV19 combines with J gene TRBJ1-1, with 11 nucleotides matching TRBD1. CDR1 and CDR2 (germline): LNHDA, SQIVND (reference sequence). The CDR3 is made up of 14 amino acids. V lost 7 bases, J lost 4 bases, and 5 bases stayed unmatched. The DNA of the CDR3 is TGTGCCAGTACCCCGGGGACAGGGGGCACTGAAGCTTTCTTT. Translating it yields CASTPGTGGTEAFF.

This clonotype occurred many times. V and J are TRBV5-4 and TRBJ2-5; no definite D call. The CDR3 contains 14 residues. Trimming removed 0 bases from V and 3 bases from J, with 9 bases in between. Germline assignment: CDR1 SGHNT and CDR2 YYREEE (reference sequence). DNA for the CDR3: TGTGCCAGCAGCTTGGAAGGGTTCGAAGAGACCCAGTACTTC. Translating gives CASSLEGFEETQYF.

About this clonotype itself: A much bigger clone sits one base away, suggesting this may be a read error. The chain joins TRBV5-4 to TRBJ1-2; tentatively, D is TRBD1 (5 bases). Trimming removed 3 bases from V and 4 bases from J, with 16 bases in between. This CDR3 region has 15 residues. Germline V gene data show CDR1 as SGHNT and CDR2 as YYREEE (reference sequence). The CDR3 DNA is TGTGCCAGCAGCTGGCACGGGGCCTTGGGCTATGGCTACACCTTC. This translates into CASSWHGALGYGYTF. The full variable domain, in which reference TRBV5-4 and TRBJ1-2 provide the parts outside the CDR3, is ETGVTQSPTHLIKTRGQQVTLRCSSQSGHNTVSWYQQALGQGPQFIFQYYREEENGRGNFPPRFSGLQFPNYSSELNVNALELDDSALYLCASSWHGALGYGYTFGSGTRLTVV.

This clonotype showed up just a few times. A junction boundary mismatches the germline segment, possibly from a read error. This CDR3 reads CASSHRRRNTIYF. CDR3 DNA sequence: TGCGCCAGCAGCCACCGACGCAGAAACACCATATATTTT. The rearrangement links TRBV7-2 to TRBJ1-3; D unclear. Looked up from germline, CDR1 is SGHTA and CDR2 is FQGNSA. CDR3 length: 13 residues. The full variable domain, completed using reference TRBV7-2 and TRBJ1-3, is GAGVSQSPSNKVTEKGKDVELRCDPISGHTALYWYRQSLGQGLEFLIYFQGNSAPDKSGLPSDRFSAERTGGSVSTLTIQRTQQEDSAVYLCASSHRRRNTIYFGEGSWLTVV.

In this sample, this clonotype turned up many times. V is TRBV19 and J is TRBJ1-1; D is perhaps TRBD1 (6 bases). CDR3 length equals 14 residues. Trimming removed 4 bases at V and 1 base at J, with 10 bases between. Per the germline V gene, CDR1 is LNHDA and CDR2 is SQIVND (reference sequence). CDR3 amino acids: CASSKDRTNTEAFF. In DNA form, the CDR3 reads TGTGCCAGTAGTAAAGACAGGACGAACACTGAAGCTTTCTTT.

This clonotype showed up many times. The chain has TRBV7-9 and TRBJ2-5; D may be TRBD1 or TRBD2 (6 bases each). The V gene's germline CDR1 is SEHNR and CDR2 FQNEAQ (reference sequence). V gave up 3 bases and J gave up 2 bases, with 13 bases separating them. This CDR3 comprises 15 residues. The CDR3 region is CASSFRGGFQETQYF. The CDR3 nucleotides are TGTGCCAGCAGCTTCAGGGGAGGTTTTCAAGAGACCCAGTACTTC.

This clonotype was picked up a small number of times. The CDR3 DNA follows: TGTGCCAGCAGTTTAGGCCTGGGGGTCCAAGAGACCCAGTACTTC. Protein: CASSLGLGVQETQYF. The gene calls are TRBV12-3 or TRBV12-4 and TRBJ2-5; D possibly uses TRBD1 or TRBD2 (5 bases each). The CDR3 sequence is 15 residues long. Deletions cut 1 base from V and 1 base from J, with 10 bases between.

This clonotype was observed a handful of times. V gene TRBV4-1 combines with J gene TRBJ1-5, with D hard to call. Trimming removed 5 bases at V and 6 bases at J, with 11 bases between. Germline assignment: CDR1 MGHRA and CDR2 YSYEKL. The CDR3 is 13 amino acids. The CDR3 is CASSSQTGQPQHF. The DNA of the CDR3 is TGCGCCAGCAGCTCCCAAACGGGTCAGCCCCAGCATTTT.

This clonotype was observed at least ten times. The chain uses TRBV7-9 and TRBJ2-7, with 10 nucleotides matching TRBD1. This CDR3 is built from 14 residues. Trimming took 5 bases from V and 4 from J; bases not matched to a gene: 5. CDR1 SEHNR and CDR2 FQNEAQ come from the germline V gene (reference sequence). The CDR3 here is CASSQPGQGYEQYF. The CDR3, as DNA: TGTGCCAGCAGCCAGCCGGGACAGGGGTACGAGCAGTACTTC.

The genes are TRBV11-2 and TRBJ2-1; 8 bases align to TRBD2. Germline-derived CDR1 and CDR2 are SGHAT and FQNNGV. The CDR3 length is 18 residues. Losses at the gene ends were 1 base for V and 3 bases for J; bases not matched to a gene: 11. The CDR3 sequence: CASSLGPLTSEIYNEQFF. The CDR3, as DNA: TGTGCCAGCAGCTTAGGACCTTTGACTAGCGAGATCTACAATGAGCAGTTCTTC.

This clonotype was observed a few times. The chain carries TRBV7-3 and TRBJ2-2; the D is unclear. This CDR3 has 15 amino acids. Germline values: CDR1 SGHTA, CDR2 FQGTGA. Trimming cost V 2 bases and J 5 bases, with 12 bases left between them. DNA for the CDR3: TGTGCCAGCAGCTTAGCTACCGCCCAGACCGGGGAGCTGTTTTTT. It encodes CASSLATAQTGELFF.

Many counts were recorded for this clonotype. The chain uses TRBV5-1 and TRBJ2-7; 7 bases line up with TRBD2. V was clipped by 4 bases and J by 0 bases; unmatched bases: 4. The germline V gene encodes CDR1 SGHRS and CDR2 YFSETQ. This CDR3 comprises 14 residues. The CDR3 sequence is CASSKTSSSYEQYF. CDR3 sequence (DNA): TGCGCCAGCAGCAAGACTAGCTCCTCCTACGAGCAGTACTTC.

This clonotype was picked up a small number of times. The chain carries TRBV4-3 and TRBJ2-7; 7 bases are shared with TRBD1. The germline V gene has CDR1 LGHNA and CDR2 YSLEER. The CDR3 is 15 amino acids. Losses at the gene ends were 1 base for V and 3 bases for J; bases not matched to a gene: 6. The chain's CDR3 is CASSQGRQGSYEQYF. The CDR3 DNA sequence: TGCGCCAGCAGCCAAGGACGACAGGGAAGCTACGAGCAGTACTTC.

With regard to this clonotype: The junction does not match germline at one end; this may be a read error. The DNA of the CDR3 is TGCGCCAGCAGCCAAGATGGGGAAGCCCAGCAGCCCCAGCATTTT. Its translation is CASSQDGEAQQPQHF. V is TRBV7-9 and J is TRBJ1-5, with unresolved D. This CDR3 region has 15 residues. Germline CDR1 reads SEHNR; CDR2 reads FQNEAQ (reference sequence).

This clonotype was counted a few times. V and J are TRBV25-1 and TRBJ1-5; the D gene is possibly TRBD1 (5 bases). This CDR3 is 14 amino acids long. Germline assignment: CDR1 MGHDK and CDR2 SYGVNS. The V end was cut by 3 bases, the J end by 4 bases, with 10 bases between. CDR3 nucleotides: TGTGCCAGCAGTGATCAGGGCCTGAATCAGCCCCAGCATTTT. It encodes CASSDQGLNQPQHF.

This clonotype was observed a handful of times. V is TRBV7-8 and J is TRBJ2-5; 10 nucleotides match TRBD1. The CDR3 extends over 16 amino acids. Unmatched junction bases numbered 9, after V lost 7 bases and J lost 1 base. The germline V gene encodes CDR1 SGHVS and CDR2 FQNEAQ. Here the CDR3 reads CASTLDRDRGQETQYF. In DNA, the CDR3 is TGTGCCAGCACCCTCGACCGGGACAGGGGCCAAGAGACCCAGTACTTC.

The chain employs TRBV10-3 and TRBJ2-7; D perhaps matches TRBD1 (5 bases). The germline gives CDR1 ENHRY, CDR2 SYGVKD. With 5 bases removed from V and 5 bases from J, the gap between germline ends came to 13 bases. The CDR3 is made up of 13 amino acids. For the CDR3, the DNA is TGTGCCATCAGTCCTACAGGACCCAACGAGCAGTACTTC. Protein sequence: CAISPTGPNEQYF.

The chain uses TRBV5-1 and TRBJ2-2; 7 bases agree with TRBD1. Germline trimming cut 5 bases from V and 4 bases from J; bases unmatched to any gene: 8. CDR3 length: 15 residues. Germline V gene sequence: CDR1 SGHRS, CDR2 YFSETQ. CDR3 in DNA: TGCGCCAGCAGTTCTCACAGGGGTAGCACCGGGGAGCTGTTTTTT. Its protein is CASSSHRGSTGELFF.

The chain uses TRBV20-1 and TRBJ2-7, with D possibly being TRBD2 (5 bases). V gave up 4 bases and J gave up 12 bases, with 10 bases separating them. The germline V gene has CDR1 DFQATT and CDR2 SNEGSKA (reference sequence). This CDR3 region has 9 residues. CDR3 in amino acids: CSATGLRYF. CDR3 coding DNA: TGCAGTGCTACGGGGTTGAGGTACTTC.

This chain uses TRBV7-9 with TRBJ2-6; possible D gene TRBD1, 7 bases. This CDR3 is built from 16 residues. The germline CDR1 and CDR2 sequences are SEHNR and FQNEAQ (reference sequence). Trimming left V 3 bases short and J 9 bases short, with 18 bases between. Written as DNA, the CDR3 is TGTGCCAGCAGCTTTACGGGGGCAGGGGGAGGCAACGTCCTGACTTTC. Its translation: CASSFTGAGGGNVLTF.